The 28 T cell receptor beta chains below were found in one sample sequenced in a study of CD8+ T cells in alopecia areata. Noted treatment: oral pan-JAK inhibitor, 5-10 mg twice daily. Sequencing used cDNA as its template, made by extracting RNA and reverse transcribing it. Assay used: immunoSEQ multiplex PCR; TCRdb lists only in-frame clones, some missing. The sample yields about 290,000 clones, 58% seen once. The sequences come from CD4+ T cells sorted from blood, collected at week 24, from a patient treated with tofacitinib. These receptors were collected from a human donor with alopecia areata.

The gene calls are TRBV30 and TRBJ1-4, with 8 bases lining up with TRBD1. CDR3 length: 14 amino acids. The trim removed 5 bases at V and 6 bases at J, leaving 8 bases unmatched. The germline V gene encodes CDR1 GTSNPN and CDR2 SVGIG (reference sequence). The chain's CDR3 is CAWGRDRSDEKLFF. In DNA form, the CDR3 reads TGTGCCTGGGGGAGGGACAGGTCAGATGAAAAACTGTTTTTT.

This chain joins TRBV30 and TRBJ2-3; no clear D. The CDR3 has 14 amino acids. CDR1 and CDR2 (germline): GTSNPN, SVGIG (reference sequence). V lost 3 bases and J lost 10, with 20 bases in between. CDR3 region: CAWSPSLRWNPQYF. The DNA of the CDR3 is TGTGCCTGGAGCCCCTCACTCCGGTGGAATCCGCAGTATTTT.

In this sample, this clone turned up a few times. V gene TRBV23-1 combines with J gene TRBJ2-2, with 7 bases lining up with TRBD1. TRBV23-1 is designated an ORF whose function remains uncertain. The CDR3 length is 15 residues. V lost 3 bases, J lost 4 bases, and 5 bases stayed unmatched. The CDR3 loop is CASSHDRVGTGELFF. The CDR3 DNA reads TGCGCCAGCAGTCACGACAGGGTGGGCACCGGGGAGCTGTTTTTT.

The rearrangement links TRBV30 to TRBJ1-4; D remains ambiguous. This CDR3 contains 13 residues. Germline loops: CDR1 GTSNPN, CDR2 SVGIG (reference sequence). Trimming stripped 0 bases from V and 5 bases from J, with 7 bases between. The CDR3 bases are TGTGCCTGGAGTGTACTAGGAAATGAAAAACTGTTTTTT. Translated, it gives CAWSVLGNEKLFF.

The chain is built from TRBV29-1 and TRBJ2-7, with D maybe TRBD1 (6 bases). Looked up from germline, CDR1 is SQVTM and CDR2 is ANQGSEA. V was pared by 7 bases and J by 3 bases, with 10 bases between. The CDR3 consists of 11 residues. CDR3 residues: CSAGQSYEQYF. CDR3 DNA: TGCAGCGCCGGACAGAGCTACGAGCAGTACTTC.

This sequence joins TRBV28 and TRBJ1-1; D may be TRBD1 (6 bases). The CDR3 is 13 residues long. Trimming removed 8 bases from V and 0 bases from J, with 10 bases in between. Germline-derived CDR1 and CDR2 are MDHEN and SYDVKM. CDR3 amino acids: CASLGHMNTEAFF. The CDR3 nucleotides are TGTGCCAGCCTGGGACATATGAACACTGAAGCTTTCTTT.

The rearrangement joins TRBV5-4 to TRBJ2-5; 13 bases agree with TRBD2. The CDR3 runs 16 residues. With 4 bases clipped from V and 5 bases from J, the junction kept 8 bases outside the gene matches. The germline V gene encodes CDR1 SGHNT and CDR2 YYREEE (reference sequence). Here the CDR3 DNA reads TGTGCCAGCAGCGCCGGGACTAGCGGGGATGGGGAGACCCAGTACTTC. Its translation: CASSAGTSGDGETQYF. Supplemented by reference TRBV5-4 and TRBJ2-5, the full variable domain reads ETGVTQSPTHLIKTRGQQVTLRCSSQSGHNTVSWYQQALGQGPQFIFQYYREEENGRGNFPPRFSGLQFPNYSSELNVNALELDDSALYLCASSAGTSGDGETQYFGPGTRLLVL.

The J gene is TRBJ1-1, the V gene TRBV7-2; no reliable D call. The CDR3 totals 11 residues. Trimming shortened V by 7 bases and J by 8 bases, and 11 bases separated the two germline ends. Germline V gene lookup returns CDR1 SGHTA and CDR2 FQGNSA. The CDR3 DNA reads TGTGCCAGCACCATGGTAGGAGAAGCTTTCTTT. Its translation is CASTMVGEAFF.

A few counts support this clone. The V gene is TRBV4-1, the J gene TRBJ1-2; TRBD1 matches 11 bases. The CDR3 has 19 amino acids. The ends lost 0 bases at V and 5 bases at J; junction bases unmatched: 14. Germline lookup yields CDR1 MGHRA and CDR2 YSYEKL. The CDR3 nucleotides are TGCGCCAGCAGCCAAGAGGGTACGGGACAGGGGGGGCCATCATATGGCTACACCTTC. It yields the protein CASSQEGTGQGGPSYGYTF.

The chain employs TRBV2 and TRBJ1-3; D is uncertain. The germline V and J ends were trimmed by 1 base and 0 bases, with 7 bases remaining between them. This CDR3 region has 15 residues. CDR1 is SNHLY and CDR2 is FYNNEI in the germline V gene. As DNA, the CDR3 is TGTGCCAGCAGTGAAGGGGAACGCTCTGGAAACACCATATATTTT. It codes for CASSEGERSGNTIYF. The full variable domain, its missing parts supplied by reference TRBV2 and TRBJ1-3, is EPEVTQTPSHQVTQMGQEVILRCVPISNHLYFYWYRQILGQKVEFLVSFYNNEISEKSEIFDDQFSVERPDGSNFTLKIRSTKLEDSAMYFCASSEGERSGNTIYFGEGSWLTVV.

This clone was found a few times. V is TRBV29-1 and J is TRBJ2-7, with 8 bases fitting TRBD1. This CDR3 is built from 13 residues. J lost 2 bases, V lost 4 bases, and 4 bases had no gene match. Germline CDR1 SQVTM, CDR2 ANQGSEA. The CDR3 loop reads CSVAGQGPYEQYF. CDR3 nucleotide sequence: TGCAGCGTTGCTGGACAGGGCCCCTACGAGCAGTACTTC.

This chain connects TRBV9 to TRBJ1-3, with unresolved D. Germline V gene sequence: CDR1 SGDLS, CDR2 YYNGEE. V lost 6 bases to trimming and J lost 3 bases, with 16 bases between them. The CDR3 length is 15 residues. The DNA for the CDR3 is TGTGCCAGCACCGATTTCCCGGCGCGTGGAAACACCATATATTTT. It specifies CASTDFPARGNTIYF.

The V gene is TRBV28, the J gene TRBJ2-7; D is possibly TRBD1 or TRBD2 (5 bases each). CDR1 MDHEN and CDR2 SYDVKM come from the germline V gene. V was shortened by 6 bases and J by 6 bases, with 15 bases between the two germline ends. The CDR3 sequence is 13 residues long. The CDR3 DNA sequence: TGTGCCAGCAGCCGGAGAGCTGGGGGCGAGCAGTACTTC. It encodes CASSRRAGGEQYF.

This chain uses TRBV10-3 with TRBJ2-3, with 7 bases matching TRBD2. The CDR3 covers 12 residues. From germline, CDR1 is ENHRY and CDR2 SYGVKD. V shed 10 bases and J 2 bases; nucleotides not matched to a gene: 3. CDR3 amino acids: CATRGVTDTQYF. The CDR3 nucleotides are TGTGCCACCCGGGGGGTCACAGATACGCAGTATTTT.

The genes are TRBV9 and TRBJ1-5; D remains unclear. Germline CDR1 is SGDLS and CDR2 is YYNGEE. The CDR3 runs to 13 residues. V was shortened by 0 bases and J by 5 bases, with 6 bases between the two germline ends. The CDR3 here is CASSVDPDQPQHF. CDR3 DNA: TGTGCCAGCAGCGTAGATCCCGATCAGCCCCAGCATTTT. Drawing the rest from reference TRBV9 and TRBJ1-5, the complete variable domain is DSGVTQTPKHLITATGQRVTLRCSPRSGDLSVYWYQQSLDQGLQFLIQYYNGEERAKGNILERFSAQQFPDLHSELNLSSLELGDSALYFCASSVDPDQPQHFGDGTRLSIL.

This clone was picked up a small number of times. The chain joins TRBV5-1 to TRBJ2-7, with TRBD2 as a possible D gene (6 bases). CDR3 size: 15 residues. Germline CDR1 reads SGHRS; CDR2 reads YFSETQ. Trimming took off 4 bases at V and 0 bases at J, with 14 bases between the two ends. CDR3 sequence reads: CASSLQSGRSYEQYF. The CDR3 bases are TGCGCCAGCAGCCTCCAGAGCGGGCGCTCCTACGAGCAGTACTTC.

This chain connects TRBV4-1 to TRBJ2-4; 16 bases agree with TRBD2. This CDR3 is 18 amino acids long. V gave up 4 bases and J gave up 1 base; unmatched junction bases: 4. CDR1 MGHRA and CDR2 YSYEKL come from the germline V gene. CDR3 amino acids: CASSPGLAGGLAKNIQYF. CDR3 sequence (DNA): TGCGCCAGCAGCCCGGGACTAGCGGGGGGGCTTGCCAAAAACATTCAGTACTTC.

The J gene is TRBJ1-2, the V gene TRBV5-1; unclear D gene. Trimming took 1 base from V and 3 from J, leaving 16 bases between them. This CDR3 comprises 16 residues. CDR1 SGHRS and CDR2 YFSETQ come from the germline V gene. The DNA for the CDR3 is TGCGCCAGCAGCTTGCCGGTCGTGGGGTTCGACTATGGCTACACCTTC. Translating gives CASSLPVVGFDYGYTF.

The chain is built from TRBV19 and TRBJ2-1; 8 nucleotides align to TRBD1. V lost 6 bases to trimming and J lost 3 bases; unmatched junction nucleotides: 10. This CDR3 spans 16 amino acids. Looked up from germline, CDR1 is LNHDA and CDR2 is SQIVND (reference sequence). The CDR3 DNA follows: TGTGCCAGTAGCATAATCCGGGGGACAGGCTACAATGAGCAGTTCTTC. Protein sequence: CASSIIRGTGYNEQFF.

The CDR3 loop reads CASSLGPEGDTQYF. CDR3 DNA sequence: TGCGCCAGCAGCTTGGGCCCAGAGGGAGATACGCAGTATTTT. V is TRBV5-1 and J is TRBJ2-3, with D perhaps TRBD2 (5 bases). Germline V gene data show CDR1 as SGHRS and CDR2 as YFSETQ. CDR3 length: 14 residues. V lost 0 bases and J lost 5, with 10 bases in between.

The chain recombines TRBV7-9 with TRBJ2-7, with D maybe TRBD2 (6 bases). Germline values: CDR1 SEHNR, CDR2 FQNEAQ (reference sequence). The CDR3 is 14 amino acids. V gave up 5 bases and J gave up 0 bases, with 11 bases separating them. The CDR3 reads CASSNGGSSYEQYF. CDR3 bases: TGTGCCAGCAGCAATGGGGGGAGCTCCTACGAGCAGTACTTC.

This clone has more than one count but fewer than ten. The chain uses TRBV2 and TRBJ2-2; D not certain. The CDR3 spans 14 residues. Trimming pared 8 bases from V and 1 base from J, leaving 11 bases between. Looked up from germline, CDR1 is SNHLY and CDR2 is FYNNEI. The CDR3 here is CASSRAVNTGELFF. The CDR3 DNA follows: TGTGCCAGCTCCCGGGCTGTGAACACCGGGGAGCTGTTTTTT.

CDR3: CASSGTPGRAYNEQFF. CDR3 in DNA: TGCGCCAGCAGCGGAACCCCGGGCAGGGCGTACAATGAGCAGTTCTTC. The chain has TRBV5-1 and TRBJ2-1, with a weak D call TRBD1 (5 bases). The germline V gene has CDR1 SGHRS and CDR2 YFSETQ. V shed 4 bases and J shed 4 bases, with 18 bases lying between them. This CDR3 has 16 amino acids.

The chain combines TRBV30 with TRBJ2-1; D possibly uses TRBD1 or TRBD2 (5 bases each). This CDR3 region has 13 residues. Deletions cut 2 bases from V and 6 bases from J, with 11 bases between. CDR1 is GTSNPN, CDR2 SVGIG, per germline (reference sequence). The CDR3 DNA sequence: TGTGCCTGGAGTCCGGGACCTTCCAATGAGCAGTTCTTC. Residues: CAWSPGPSNEQFF.

The genes are TRBV5-1 and TRBJ2-5, with TRBD2 identical over 10 bases. The CDR3 runs 15 residues. Per germline, CDR1 SGHRS and CDR2 YFSETQ. V dropped 4 bases and J dropped 1; count of bases not matched to a gene: 4. The CDR3 protein is CASSGVAGGQETQYF. The CDR3 nucleotides read TGCGCCAGCAGCGGAGTAGCGGGGGGCCAAGAGACCCAGTACTTC.

The genes are TRBV5-1 and TRBJ2-5, with 9 bases matching TRBD2. CDR1 and CDR2 from the germline V gene are SGHRS and YFSETQ. V was clipped by 2 bases and J by 4 bases; unmatched bases: 6. This CDR3 has 15 residues. This CDR3 reads CASSLSGGRGETQYF. In nucleotides, the CDR3 is TGCGCCAGCAGCTTAAGCGGGGGGCGAGGAGAGACCCAGTACTTC.

The V call is TRBV4-2, the J call TRBJ2-5; 8 bases match TRBD2. Germline CDR1 LGHNA, CDR2 YNFKEQ. The CDR3 length is 15 residues. V lost 4 bases, J lost 2 bases, and 6 bases stayed unmatched. This CDR3 is CASSPSGGNQETQYF. CDR3 bases: TGTGCCAGCAGCCCTTCGGGGGGGAATCAAGAGACCCAGTACTTC.

V gene TRBV5-6 combines with J gene TRBJ2-7; 8 nucleotides match TRBD2. After removal of 0 bases from V and 12 bases from J, the junction contained 8 bases not matched to a gene. Looked up from germline, CDR1 is SGHDT and CDR2 is YYEEEE. The CDR3 runs 13 residues. Here the CDR3 reads CASSLGSTSAAYF. The CDR3 bases are TGTGCCAGCAGCTTGGGTTCGACTAGCGCGGCGTACTTC.